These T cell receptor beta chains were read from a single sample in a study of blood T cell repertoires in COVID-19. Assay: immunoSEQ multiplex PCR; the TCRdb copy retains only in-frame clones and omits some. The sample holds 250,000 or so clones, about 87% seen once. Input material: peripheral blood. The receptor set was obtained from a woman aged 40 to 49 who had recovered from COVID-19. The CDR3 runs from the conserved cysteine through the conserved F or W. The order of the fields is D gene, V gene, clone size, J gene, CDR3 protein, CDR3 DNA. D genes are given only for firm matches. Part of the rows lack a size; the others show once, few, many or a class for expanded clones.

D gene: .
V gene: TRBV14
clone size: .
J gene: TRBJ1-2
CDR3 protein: CASSPGGRANYGYTF
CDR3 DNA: TGTGCCAGCAGCCCCGGTGGGAGGGCTAACTATGGCTACACCTTC

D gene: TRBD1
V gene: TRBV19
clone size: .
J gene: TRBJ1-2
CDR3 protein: CASSPGQGMAYGYTF
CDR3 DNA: TGTGCCAGTAGTCCGGGACAGGGAATGGCCTATGGCTACACCTTC

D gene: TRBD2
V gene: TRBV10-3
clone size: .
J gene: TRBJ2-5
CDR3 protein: CAISAGTSGGPWETQYF
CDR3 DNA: TGTGCCATCAGTGCCGGGACTAGCGGGGGGCCGTGGGAGACCCAGTACTTC

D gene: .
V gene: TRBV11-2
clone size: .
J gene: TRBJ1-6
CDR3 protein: CASSLAQGGTFLPLHF
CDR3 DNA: TGTGCCAGCAGCTTAGCGCAGGGAGGGACTTTTTTACCCCTCCACTTT

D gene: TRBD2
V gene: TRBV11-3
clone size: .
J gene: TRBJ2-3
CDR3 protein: CASSKSGTRTDTQYF
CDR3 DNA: TGTGCCAGCAGCAAATCCGGGACTAGAACAGATACGCAGTATTTT

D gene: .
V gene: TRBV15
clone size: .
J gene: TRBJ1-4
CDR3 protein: CATSRDLQPTTNEKLFF
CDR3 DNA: TGTGCCACCAGCAGAGATCTACAGCCGACAACTAATGAAAAACTGTTTTTT

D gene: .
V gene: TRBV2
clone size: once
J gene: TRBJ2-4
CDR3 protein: CAVDMVAKNIQYF
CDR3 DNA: TGTGCCGTAGATATGGTAGCCAAAAACATTCAGTACTTC

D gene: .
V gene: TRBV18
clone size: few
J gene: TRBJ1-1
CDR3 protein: CASSPQTVNTEAFF
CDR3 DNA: TGTGCCAGCTCACCCCAGACAGTGAACACTGAAGCTTTCTTT

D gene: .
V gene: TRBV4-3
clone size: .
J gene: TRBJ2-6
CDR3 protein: CASSQDPWASGANVLTF
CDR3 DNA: TGCGCCAGCAGCCAAGATCCTTGGGCATCTGGGGCCAACGTCCTGACTTTC

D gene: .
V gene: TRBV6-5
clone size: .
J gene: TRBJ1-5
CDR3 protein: CATRAGPGPQHF
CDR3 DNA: TGTGCCACTCGGGCGGGCCCAGGACCCCAGCATTTT

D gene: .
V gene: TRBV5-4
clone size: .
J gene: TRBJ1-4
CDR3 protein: CASSYPGRDEKLFF
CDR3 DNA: TGTGCCAGCAGCTATCCCGGGAGAGATGAAAAACTGTTTTTT

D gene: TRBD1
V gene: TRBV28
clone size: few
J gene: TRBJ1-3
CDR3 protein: CASSLYATGQGYSGNTIYF
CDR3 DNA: TGTGCCAGCAGTTTATATGCGACGGGACAGGGCTACTCTGGAAACACCATATATTTT

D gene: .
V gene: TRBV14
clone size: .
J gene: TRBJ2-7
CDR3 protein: CASRLGVLEQYF
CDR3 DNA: TGTGCCAGCAGGCTGGGAGTCTTGGAGCAGTACTTC

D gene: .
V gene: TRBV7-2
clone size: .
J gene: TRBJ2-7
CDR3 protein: CASRSGGGPLYEQYF
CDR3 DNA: TGTGCCAGCAGATCTGGGGGGGGGCCGCTTTACGAGCAGTACTTC

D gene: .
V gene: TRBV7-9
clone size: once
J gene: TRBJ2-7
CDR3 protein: CASSLTLSEGEKQYF
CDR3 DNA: TGTGCCAGCAGCTTGACCCTGTCCGAGGGAGAGAAGCAGTACTTC

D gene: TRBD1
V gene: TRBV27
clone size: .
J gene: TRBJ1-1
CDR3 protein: CASSLWDRGRLGTEAFF
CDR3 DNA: TGTGCCAGCAGTTTATGGGACAGGGGGCGGCTGGGCACTGAAGCTTTCTTT

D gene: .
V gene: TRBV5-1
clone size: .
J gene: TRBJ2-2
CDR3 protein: CASTFVGANTGELFF
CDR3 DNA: TGCGCCAGCACCTTCGTGGGGGCAAACACCGGGGAGCTGTTTTTT

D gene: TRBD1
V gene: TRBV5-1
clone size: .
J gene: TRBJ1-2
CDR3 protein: CASSLQGYRGYTF
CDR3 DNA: TGCGCCAGCAGCCTACAGGGGTATCGGGGCTACACCTTC

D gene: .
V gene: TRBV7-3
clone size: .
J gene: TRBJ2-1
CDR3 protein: CASSLSAGNNEQFF
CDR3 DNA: TGTGCCAGCAGCTTATCGGCAGGGAACAATGAGCAGTTCTTC

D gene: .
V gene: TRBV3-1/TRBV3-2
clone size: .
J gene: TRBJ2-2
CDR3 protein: CASSLRPLAGLTGELFF
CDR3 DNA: TGTGCCAGCAGCCTACGCCCTTTGGCGGGACTCACCGGGGAGCTGTTTTTT

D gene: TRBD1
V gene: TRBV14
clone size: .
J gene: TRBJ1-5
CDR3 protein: CASSVGTGDQPQHF
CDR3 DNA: TGTGCCAGCAGTGTTGGGACAGGGGATCAGCCCCAGCATTTT

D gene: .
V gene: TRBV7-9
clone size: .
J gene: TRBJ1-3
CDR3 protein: CASRSTGLSGNTIYF
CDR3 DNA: TGTGCCAGCAGGTCCACAGGTCTCTCTGGAAACACCATATATTTT

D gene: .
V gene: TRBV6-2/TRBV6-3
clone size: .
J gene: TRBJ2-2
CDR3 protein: CASSPRGRSNTGELFF
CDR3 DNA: TGTGCCAGCAGCCCCCGGGGGAGGTCGAACACCGGGGAGCTGTTTTTT

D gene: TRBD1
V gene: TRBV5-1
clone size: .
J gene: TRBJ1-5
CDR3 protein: CASSWTGDQPQHF
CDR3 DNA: TGCGCCAGCAGCTGGACAGGGGATCAGCCCCAGCATTTT

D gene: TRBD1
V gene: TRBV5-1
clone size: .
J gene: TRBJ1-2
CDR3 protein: CASSLAGTGTRGYGYTF
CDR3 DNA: TGCGCCAGCAGCTTGGCGGGAACCGGGACCAGGGGGTATGGCTACACCTTC

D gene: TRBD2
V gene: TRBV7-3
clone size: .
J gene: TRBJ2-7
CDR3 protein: CASSAKGLAGYEQYF
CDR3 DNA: TGTGCCAGCAGCGCCAAGGGACTAGCGGGGTACGAGCAGTACTTC

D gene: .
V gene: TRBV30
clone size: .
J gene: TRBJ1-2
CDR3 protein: CAWSVQQGNYGYTF
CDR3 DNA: TGTGCCTGGAGTGTACAGCAGGGTAACTATGGCTACACCTTC

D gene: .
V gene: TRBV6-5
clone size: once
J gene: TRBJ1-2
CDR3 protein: CASSYDLADLGYGYTF
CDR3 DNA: TGTGCCAGCAGTTATGATCTAGCAGACCTTGGGTATGGCTACACCTTC

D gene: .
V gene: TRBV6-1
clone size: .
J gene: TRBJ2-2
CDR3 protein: CASREAPRTGELFF
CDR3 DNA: TGTGCCAGCAGGGAAGCCCCGCGCACCGGGGAGCTGTTTTTT

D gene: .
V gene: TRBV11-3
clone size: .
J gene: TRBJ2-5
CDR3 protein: CASSLGPRETQYF
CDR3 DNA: TGTGCCAGCAGCTTAGGTCCGAGAGAGACCCAGTACTTC

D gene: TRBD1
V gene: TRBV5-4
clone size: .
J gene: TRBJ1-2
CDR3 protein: CASSSSRDREFLKINYGYTF
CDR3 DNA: TGTGCCAGCAGCTCGTCCCGGGACAGGGAATTCCTTAAAATTAACTATGGCTACACCTTC

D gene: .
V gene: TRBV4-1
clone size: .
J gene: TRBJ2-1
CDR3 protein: CASSQDRSYNEQFF
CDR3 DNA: TGCGCCAGCAGCCAAGACCGCTCCTACAATGAGCAGTTCTTC

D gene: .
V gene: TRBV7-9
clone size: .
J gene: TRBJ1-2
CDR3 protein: CASSFEYRDTVNGYTF
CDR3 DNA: TGTGCCAGCAGCTTCGAATATAGGGACACGGTGAATGGCTACACCTTC

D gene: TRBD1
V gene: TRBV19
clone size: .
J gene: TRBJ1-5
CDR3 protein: CASSIPRDRVNQPQHF
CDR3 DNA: TGTGCCAGTAGTATACCTCGGGACAGGGTGAATCAGCCCCAGCATTTT

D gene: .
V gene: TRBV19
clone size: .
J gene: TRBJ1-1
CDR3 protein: CASKKAGVTEAFF
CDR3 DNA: TGTGCCAGTAAAAAGGCAGGGGTTACTGAAGCTTTCTTT

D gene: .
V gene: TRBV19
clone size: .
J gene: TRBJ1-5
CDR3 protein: CASSRLESNQPQHF
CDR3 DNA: TGTGCCAGTAGCCGGTTAGAGAGCAATCAGCCCCAGCATTTT

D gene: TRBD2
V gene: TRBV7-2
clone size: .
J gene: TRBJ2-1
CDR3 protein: CASSRPPLVVAGGRHEQFF
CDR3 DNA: TGTGCCAGCAGCCGTCCTCCGCTAGTCGTAGCGGGGGGCAGGCATGAGCAGTTCTTC

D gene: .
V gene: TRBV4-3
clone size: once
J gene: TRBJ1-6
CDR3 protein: CASSQGGYSPLHF
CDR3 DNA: TGCGCCAGCAGCCAAGGAGGGTATTCACCCCTCCACTTT

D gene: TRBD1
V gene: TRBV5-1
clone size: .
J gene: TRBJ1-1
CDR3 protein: CASSTGTVGAEAFF
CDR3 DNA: TGCGCCAGCAGCACCGGGACAGTGGGCGCTGAAGCTTTCTTT

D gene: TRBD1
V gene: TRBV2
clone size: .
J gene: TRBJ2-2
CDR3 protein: CASSLTGQGIGAAGELFF
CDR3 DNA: TGTGCCAGCAGCCTAACGGGACAGGGGATCGGGGCCGCCGGGGAGCTGTTTTTT

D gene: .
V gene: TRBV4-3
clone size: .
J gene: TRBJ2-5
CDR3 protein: CASSQVQRGGETQYF
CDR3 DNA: TGCGCCAGCAGCCAAGTCCAACGGGGTGGGGAGACCCAGTACTTC

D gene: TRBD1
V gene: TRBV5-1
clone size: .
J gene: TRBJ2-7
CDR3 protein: CASSLDVVGQGINEQYF
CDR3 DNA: TGCGCCAGCAGCTTGGATGTTGTGGGACAGGGCATAAACGAGCAGTACTTC

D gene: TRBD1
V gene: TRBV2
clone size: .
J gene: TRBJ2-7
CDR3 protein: CASSERTGARGQYF
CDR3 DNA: TGTGCCAGCAGTGAAAGGACAGGGGCCCGGGGGCAGTACTTC

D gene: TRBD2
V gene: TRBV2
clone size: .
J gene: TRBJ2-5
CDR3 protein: CASSDRGEETQYF
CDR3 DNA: TGTGCCAGCAGTGATCGGGGGGAAGAGACCCAGTACTTC

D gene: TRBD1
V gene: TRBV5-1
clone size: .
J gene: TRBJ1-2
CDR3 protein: CASSPGQVKVGGYTF
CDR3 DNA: TGCGCCAGCAGCCCTGGACAGGTGAAGGTCGGGGGCTACACCTTC

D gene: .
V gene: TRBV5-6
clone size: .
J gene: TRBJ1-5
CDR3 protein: CASSSRAGTHNQPQHF
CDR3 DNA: TGTGCCAGCAGCTCGCGGGCGGGAACTCACAATCAGCCCCAGCATTTT

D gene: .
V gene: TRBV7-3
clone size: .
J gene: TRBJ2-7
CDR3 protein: CASSPTGGPQYEQYF
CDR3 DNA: TGTGCCAGCAGCCCAACGGGGGGCCCACAATACGAGCAGTACTTC

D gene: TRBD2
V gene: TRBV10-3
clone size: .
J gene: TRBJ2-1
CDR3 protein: CAISVDGGYSYNEQFF
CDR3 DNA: TGTGCCATCAGTGTGGACGGGGGGTACTCCTACAATGAGCAGTTCTTC

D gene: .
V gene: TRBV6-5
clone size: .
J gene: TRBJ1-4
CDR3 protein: CATGRKTNEKLFF
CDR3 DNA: TGTGCCACCGGCAGGAAAACTAATGAAAAACTGTTTTTT

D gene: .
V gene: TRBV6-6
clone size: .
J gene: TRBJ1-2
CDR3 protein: CASRPGEVNYGYTF
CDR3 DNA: TGTGCCAGCAGGCCCGGGGAGGTCAACTATGGCTACACCTTC

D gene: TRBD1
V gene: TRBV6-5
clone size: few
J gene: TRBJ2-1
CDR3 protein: CASTPRTGDYNEQFF
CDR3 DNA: TGTGCCAGCACCCCCCGGACAGGGGACTACAATGAGCAGTTCTTC